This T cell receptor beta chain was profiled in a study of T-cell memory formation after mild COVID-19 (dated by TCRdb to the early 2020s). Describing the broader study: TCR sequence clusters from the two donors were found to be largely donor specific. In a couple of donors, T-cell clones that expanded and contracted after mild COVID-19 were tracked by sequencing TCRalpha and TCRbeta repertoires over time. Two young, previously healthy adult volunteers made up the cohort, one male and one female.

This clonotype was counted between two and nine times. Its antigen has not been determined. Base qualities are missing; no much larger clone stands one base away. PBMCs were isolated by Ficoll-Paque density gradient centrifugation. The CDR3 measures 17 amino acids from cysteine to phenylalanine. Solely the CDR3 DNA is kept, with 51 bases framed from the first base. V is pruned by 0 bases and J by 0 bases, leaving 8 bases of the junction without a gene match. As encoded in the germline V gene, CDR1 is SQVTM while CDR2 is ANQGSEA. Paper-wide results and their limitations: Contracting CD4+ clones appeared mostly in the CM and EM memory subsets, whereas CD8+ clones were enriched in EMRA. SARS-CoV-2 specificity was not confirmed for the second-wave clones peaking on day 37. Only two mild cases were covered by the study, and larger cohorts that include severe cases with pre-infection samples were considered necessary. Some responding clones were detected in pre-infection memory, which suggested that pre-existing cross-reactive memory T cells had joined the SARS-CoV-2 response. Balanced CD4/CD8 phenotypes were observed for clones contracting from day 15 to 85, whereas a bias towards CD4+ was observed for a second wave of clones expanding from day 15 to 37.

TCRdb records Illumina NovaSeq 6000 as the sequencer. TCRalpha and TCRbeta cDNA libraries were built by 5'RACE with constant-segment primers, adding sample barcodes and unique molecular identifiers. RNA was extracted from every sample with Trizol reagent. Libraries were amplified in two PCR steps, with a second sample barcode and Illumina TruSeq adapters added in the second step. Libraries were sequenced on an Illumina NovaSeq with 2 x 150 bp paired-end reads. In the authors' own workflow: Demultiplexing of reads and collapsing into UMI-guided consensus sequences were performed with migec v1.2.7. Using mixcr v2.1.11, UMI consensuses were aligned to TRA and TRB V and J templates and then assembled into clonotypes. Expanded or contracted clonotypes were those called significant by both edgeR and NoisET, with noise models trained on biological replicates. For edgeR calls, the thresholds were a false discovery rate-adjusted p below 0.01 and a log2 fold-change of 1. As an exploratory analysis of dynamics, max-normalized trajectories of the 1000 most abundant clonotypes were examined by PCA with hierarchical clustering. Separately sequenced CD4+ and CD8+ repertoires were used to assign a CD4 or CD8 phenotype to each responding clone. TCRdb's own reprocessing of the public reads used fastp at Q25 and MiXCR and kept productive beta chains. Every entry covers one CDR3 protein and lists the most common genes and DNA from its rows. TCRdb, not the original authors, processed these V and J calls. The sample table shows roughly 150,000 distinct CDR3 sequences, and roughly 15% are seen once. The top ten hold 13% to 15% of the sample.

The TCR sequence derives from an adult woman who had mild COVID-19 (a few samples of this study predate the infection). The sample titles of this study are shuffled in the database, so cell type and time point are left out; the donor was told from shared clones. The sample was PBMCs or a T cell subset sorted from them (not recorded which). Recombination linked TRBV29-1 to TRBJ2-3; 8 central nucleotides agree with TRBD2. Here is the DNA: TGCAGCGTTGAAGATCCGAGCGGGAGCCTGAGCACAGATACGCAGTATTTT. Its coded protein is CSVEDPSGSLSTDTQYF.